In this sample, the clone carrying this TCR beta chain turned up many times. Antigen unknown. These data originate in a study of T-cell reconstitution after alpha-beta-depleted transplantation in children. Study-level results: TCRbeta diversity was high at day 60 in some patients (a result of surviving recipient T cells and thymic progenitors). Newly produced T cells mostly provided counts and TCRbeta diversity after one year, as hyperexpanded clones declined.

The TCRbeta library incorporated unique molecular identifiers. Via MiXCR, TCRdb re-called the PCR reads, giving one row per CDR3 protein. The sample holds hundreds of thousands of distinct CDR3 sequences, over 10% seen once. The CDR3 runs 17 residues. Between the trimmed V and J ends, which lost 4 bases and 0 bases, there was a span of 18 bases. Germline CDR1 and CDR2: SGDLS and YYNGEE. The input for sequencing was PBMCs, mostly from graft donor cells, taken 360 days after TCRalphabeta/CD19-depleted stem cell transplant. The V gene is TRBV9, the J gene TRBJ2-3; either TRBD1 or TRBD2 may supply D (5 bases each). The receptor was isolated from a male patient under 18 who had a stem cell transplant for acute myeloid leukemia, so the T cells may come from the graft donor. CDR3 nucleotide sequence: TGTGCCAGCAGCCCTCGAGGGGAGCGCACTAGCACAGATACGCAGTATTTT. This gives the protein CASSPRGERTSTDTQYF. Complete variable domain (other parts from reference TRBV9 and TRBJ2-3): DSGVTQTPKHLITATGQRVTLRCSPRSGDLSVYWYQQSLDQGLQFLIQYYNGEERAKGNILERFSAQQFPDLHSELNLSSLELGDSALYFCASSPRGERTSTDTQYFGPGTRLTVL.